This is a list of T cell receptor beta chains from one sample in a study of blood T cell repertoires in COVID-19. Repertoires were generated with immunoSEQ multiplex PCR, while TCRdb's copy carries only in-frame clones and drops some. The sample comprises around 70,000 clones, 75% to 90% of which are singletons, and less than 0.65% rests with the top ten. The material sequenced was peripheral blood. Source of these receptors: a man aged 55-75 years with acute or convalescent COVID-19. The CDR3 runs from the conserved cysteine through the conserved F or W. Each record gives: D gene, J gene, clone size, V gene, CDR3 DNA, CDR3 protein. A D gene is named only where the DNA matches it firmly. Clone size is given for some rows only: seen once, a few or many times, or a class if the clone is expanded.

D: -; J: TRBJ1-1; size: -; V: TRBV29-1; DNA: TGCAGCGTTGAGTTGGGTGGGGGGACTGAAGCTTTCTTT; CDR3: CSVELGGGTEAFF
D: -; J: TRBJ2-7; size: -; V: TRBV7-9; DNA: TGTGCCAGCAGCTTACCGGGACACCCCTTTTGGAACTACGAGCAGTACTTC; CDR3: CASSLPGHPFWNYEQYF
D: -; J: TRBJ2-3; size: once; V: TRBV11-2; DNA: TGTGCCAGCAGCTTGACACTTAGCACAGATACGCAGTATTTT; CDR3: CASSLTLSTDTQYF
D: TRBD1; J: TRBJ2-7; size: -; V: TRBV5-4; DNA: TGTGCCAGCAGCAGCGGACAGGGGCTCTACGAGCAGTACTTC; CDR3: CASSSGQGLYEQYF
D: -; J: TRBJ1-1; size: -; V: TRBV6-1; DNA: TGTGCCAGCAGTTTAACCGGGACACCCTCAGAAGCTTTCTTT; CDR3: CASSLTGTPSEAFF
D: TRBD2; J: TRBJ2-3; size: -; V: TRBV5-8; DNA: TGTGCCAGCAGCTTGGCCCGACTAGCGGGGACAGATACGCAGTATTTT; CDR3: CASSLARLAGTDTQYF
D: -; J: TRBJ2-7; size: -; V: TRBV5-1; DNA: TGCGCCAGCAGTTCTCGACGTACAGCACAAGAGCAGTACTTC; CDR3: CASSSRRTAQEQYF
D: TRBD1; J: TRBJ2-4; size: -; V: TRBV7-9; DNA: TGTGCCAGCAGCTTAGACAGGGGCAAAAACATTCAGTACTTC; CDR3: CASSLDRGKNIQYF
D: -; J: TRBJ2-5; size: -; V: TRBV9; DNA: TGTGCCAGCAGCGTTGGAGCGGTAGCCGCGGAGACCCAGTACTTC; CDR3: CASSVGAVAAETQYF
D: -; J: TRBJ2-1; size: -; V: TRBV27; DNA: TGTGCCAGCAGTGGACTAGGGGGGCCTAGTTGGCACAATGAGCAGTTCTTC; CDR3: CASSGLGGPSWHNEQFF
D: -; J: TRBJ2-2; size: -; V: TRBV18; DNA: TGTGCCAGCTCACCCGCCCGGACCGGGGAGCTGTTTTTT; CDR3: CASSPARTGELFF
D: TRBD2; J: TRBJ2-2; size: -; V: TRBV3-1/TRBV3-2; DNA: TGTGCCAGCAGCCTAAGTGTAAGACTGGGACTAGCGGGAGTATTAACCGGGGAGCTGTTTTTT; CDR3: CASSLSVRLGLAGVLTGELFF
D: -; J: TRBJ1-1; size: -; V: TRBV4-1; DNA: TGCGCCAGCAGCCAAATCCAGGGATCGATGAACACTGAAGCTTTCTTT; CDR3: CASSQIQGSMNTEAFF
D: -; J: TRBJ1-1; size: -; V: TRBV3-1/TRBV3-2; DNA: TGTGCCAGCAGCCAAGTACAGAACACTGAAGCTTTCTTT; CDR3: CASSQVQNTEAFF
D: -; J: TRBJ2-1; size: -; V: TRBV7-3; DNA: TGTGCCAGCAGCCCGGGGGGCGCTCGGGGCCACAATGAGCAGTTCTTC; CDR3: CASSPGGARGHNEQFF
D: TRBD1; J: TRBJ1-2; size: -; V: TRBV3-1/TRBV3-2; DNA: TGTGCCAGCAGCCAAGGATTGGGGCAGGGGGCGCGGGGCTACACCTTC; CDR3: CASSQGLGQGARGYTF
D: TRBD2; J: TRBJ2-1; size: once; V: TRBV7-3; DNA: TGTGCCAGCAGCACACCTACTGCGACTAGCGGGTCCAATTCCTACAATGAGCAGTTCTTC; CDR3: CASSTPTATSGSNSYNEQFF
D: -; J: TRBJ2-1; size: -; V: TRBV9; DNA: TGTGCCAGCAGCGTAGATCTCAATGAGCAGTTCTTC; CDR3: CASSVDLNEQFF
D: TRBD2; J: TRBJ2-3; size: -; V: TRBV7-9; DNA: TGTGCCAGCAGTGAAGGCGTAGCGGGGTGGTATTTT; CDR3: CASSEGVAGWYF
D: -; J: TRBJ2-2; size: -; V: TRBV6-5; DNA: TGTGCCAGCACTAGATCGGGAATAACCGGGGAGCTGTTTTTT; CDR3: CASTRSGITGELFF
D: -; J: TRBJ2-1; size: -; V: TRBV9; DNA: TGTGCCAGCAGCGTAGAAAGTAGCTCCTACAATGAGCAGTTCTTC; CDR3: CASSVESSSYNEQFF
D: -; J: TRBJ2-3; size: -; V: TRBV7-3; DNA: TGTGCCAGCAGCGACCAGGGAGGGGGGCCATCAGATACGCAGTATTTT; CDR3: CASSDQGGGPSDTQYF
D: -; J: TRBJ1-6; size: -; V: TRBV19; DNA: TGTGCCAGTAGTGGATCAGCGAATTCACCCCTCCACTTT; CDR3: CASSGSANSPLHF
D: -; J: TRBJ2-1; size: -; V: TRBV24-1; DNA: TGTGCCACCGGCCAGGACAATGAGCAGTTCTTC; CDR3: CATGQDNEQFF
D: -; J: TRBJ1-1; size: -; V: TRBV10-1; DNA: TGCGCCAGCAGTAAAAACAGGGAGGGCACTGAAGCTTTCTTT; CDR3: CASSKNREGTEAFF
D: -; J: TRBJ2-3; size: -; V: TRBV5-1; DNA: TGCGCCAGCAGCAAGCAGGGGACAGATACGCAGTATTTT; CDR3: CASSKQGTDTQYF